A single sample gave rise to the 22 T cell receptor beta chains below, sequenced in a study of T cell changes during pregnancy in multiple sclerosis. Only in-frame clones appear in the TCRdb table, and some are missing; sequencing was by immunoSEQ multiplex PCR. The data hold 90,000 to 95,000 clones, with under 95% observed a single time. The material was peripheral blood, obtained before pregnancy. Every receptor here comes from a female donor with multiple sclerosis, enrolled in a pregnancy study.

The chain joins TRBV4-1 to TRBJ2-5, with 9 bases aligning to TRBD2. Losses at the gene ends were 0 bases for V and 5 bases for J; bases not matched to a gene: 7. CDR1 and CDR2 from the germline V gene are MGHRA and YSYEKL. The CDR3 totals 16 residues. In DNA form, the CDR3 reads TGCGCCAGCAGCCAAGAGGGGCGGGGGGGGTTGGAGACCCAGTACTTC. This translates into CASSQEGRGGLETQYF.

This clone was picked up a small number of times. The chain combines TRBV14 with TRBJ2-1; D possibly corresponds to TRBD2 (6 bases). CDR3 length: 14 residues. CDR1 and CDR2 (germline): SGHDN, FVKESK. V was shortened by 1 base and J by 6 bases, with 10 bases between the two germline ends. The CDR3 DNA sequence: TGTGCCAGCAGCCAAGGCGGGACTCTCAATGAGCAGTTCTTC. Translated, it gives CASSQGGTLNEQFF.

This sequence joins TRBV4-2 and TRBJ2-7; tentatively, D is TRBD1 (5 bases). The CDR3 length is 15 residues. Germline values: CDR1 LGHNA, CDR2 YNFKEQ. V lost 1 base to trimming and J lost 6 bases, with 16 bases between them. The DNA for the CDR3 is TGTGCCAGCAGCCAAGTGGGGCAGGGTAGTAGCGAGCAGTACTTC. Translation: CASSQVGQGSSEQYF.

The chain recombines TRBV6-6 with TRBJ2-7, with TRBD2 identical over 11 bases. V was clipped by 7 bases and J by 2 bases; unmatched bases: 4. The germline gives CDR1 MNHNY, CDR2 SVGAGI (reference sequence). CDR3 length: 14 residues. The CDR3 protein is CASTLAGGAYEQYF. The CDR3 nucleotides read TGTGCCAGCACTTTAGCGGGGGGGGCCTACGAGCAGTACTTC.

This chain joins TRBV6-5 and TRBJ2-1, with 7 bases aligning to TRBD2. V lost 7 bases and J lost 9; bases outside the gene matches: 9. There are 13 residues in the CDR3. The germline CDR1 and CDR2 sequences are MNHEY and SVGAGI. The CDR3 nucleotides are TGTGCCAGCACCACGGGGGGAGGGTCTGAGCAGTTCTTC. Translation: CASTTGGGSEQFF.

The CDR3 loop is CASTAGTGGRNYEQYF. The CDR3 region has the DNA TGCGCCAGCACCGCCGGGACCGGGGGAAGGAACTACGAGCAGTACTTC. The genes are TRBV5-1 and TRBJ2-7, with D tentatively TRBD2 (6 bases). With 6 bases removed from V and 3 bases from J, the gap between germline ends came to 22 bases. The CDR3 contains 16 residues. Germline assignment: CDR1 SGHRS and CDR2 YFSETQ.

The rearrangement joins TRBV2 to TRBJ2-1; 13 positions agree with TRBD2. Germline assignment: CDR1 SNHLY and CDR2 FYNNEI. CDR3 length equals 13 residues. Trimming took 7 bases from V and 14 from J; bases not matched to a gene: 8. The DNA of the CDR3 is TGTGCCAGCACCCTGGGGACTAGCGGGGAAGAGTTCTTC. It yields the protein CASTLGTSGEEFF.

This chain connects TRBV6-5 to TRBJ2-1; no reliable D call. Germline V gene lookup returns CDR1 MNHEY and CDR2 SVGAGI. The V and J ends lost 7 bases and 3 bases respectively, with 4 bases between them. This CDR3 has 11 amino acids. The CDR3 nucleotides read TGTGCCAGCACACACTACAATGAGCAGTTCTTC. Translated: CASTHYNEQFF.

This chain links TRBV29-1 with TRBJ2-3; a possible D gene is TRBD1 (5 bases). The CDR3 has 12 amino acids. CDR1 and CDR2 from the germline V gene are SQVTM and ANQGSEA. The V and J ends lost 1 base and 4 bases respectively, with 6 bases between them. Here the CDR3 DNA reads TGCAGCGTTGAAGGGGGCGCAGATACGCAGTATTTT. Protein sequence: CSVEGGADTQYF.

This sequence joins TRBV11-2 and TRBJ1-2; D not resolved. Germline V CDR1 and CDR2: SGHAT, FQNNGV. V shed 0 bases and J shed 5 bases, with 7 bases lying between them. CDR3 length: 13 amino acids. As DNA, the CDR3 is TGTGCCAGCAGCTTAGATGTCAGTTATGGCTACACCTTC. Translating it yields CASSLDVSYGYTF.

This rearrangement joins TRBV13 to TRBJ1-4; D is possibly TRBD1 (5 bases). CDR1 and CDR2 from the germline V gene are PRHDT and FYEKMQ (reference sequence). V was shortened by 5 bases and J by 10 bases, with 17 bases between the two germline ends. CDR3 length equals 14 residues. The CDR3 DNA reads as TGTGCCAGCAGCCTAAAAGGGATGGGGGGAAAACTGTTTTTT. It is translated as CASSLKGMGGKLFF. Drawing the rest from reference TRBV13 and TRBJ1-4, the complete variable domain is AAGVIQSPRHLIKEKRETATLKCYPIPRHDTVYWYQQGPGQDPQFLISFYEKMQSDKGSIPDRFSAQQFSDYHSELNMSSLELGDSALYFCASSLKGMGGKLFFGSGTQLSVL.

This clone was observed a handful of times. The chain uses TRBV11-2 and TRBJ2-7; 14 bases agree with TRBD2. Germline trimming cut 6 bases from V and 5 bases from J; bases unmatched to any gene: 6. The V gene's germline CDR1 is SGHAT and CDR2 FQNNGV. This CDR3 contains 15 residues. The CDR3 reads CASRTGLAGADEQYF. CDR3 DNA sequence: TGTGCCAGCAGAACGGGACTAGCGGGAGCGGACGAGCAGTACTTC.

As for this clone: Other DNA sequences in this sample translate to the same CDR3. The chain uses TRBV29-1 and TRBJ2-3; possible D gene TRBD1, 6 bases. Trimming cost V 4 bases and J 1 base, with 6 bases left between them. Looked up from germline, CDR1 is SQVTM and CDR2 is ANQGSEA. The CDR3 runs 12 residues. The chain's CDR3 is CSVGQGTDTQYF. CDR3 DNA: TGCAGCGTTGGACAGGGCACAGATACGCAGTATTTT.

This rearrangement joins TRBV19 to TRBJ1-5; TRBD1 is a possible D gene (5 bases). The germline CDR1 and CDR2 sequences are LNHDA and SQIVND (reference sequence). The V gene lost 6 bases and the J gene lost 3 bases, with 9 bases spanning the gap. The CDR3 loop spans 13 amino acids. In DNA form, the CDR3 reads TGTGCCAGTAGCGGGGGTTTCAATCAGCCCCAGCATTTT. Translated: CASSGGFNQPQHF.

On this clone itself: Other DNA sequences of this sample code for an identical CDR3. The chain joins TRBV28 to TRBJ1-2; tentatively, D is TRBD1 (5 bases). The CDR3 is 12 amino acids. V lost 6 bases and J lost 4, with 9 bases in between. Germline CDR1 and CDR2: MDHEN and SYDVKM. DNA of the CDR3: TGTGCCAGCAGCCTTAGGGGCTATGGCTACACCTTC. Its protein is CASSLRGYGYTF.

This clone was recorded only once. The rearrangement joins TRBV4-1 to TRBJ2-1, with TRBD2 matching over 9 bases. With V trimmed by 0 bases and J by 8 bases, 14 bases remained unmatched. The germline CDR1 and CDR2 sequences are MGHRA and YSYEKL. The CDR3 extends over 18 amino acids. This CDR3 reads CASSQERVLAGTLDEQFF. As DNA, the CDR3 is TGCGCCAGCAGCCAAGAAAGGGTACTAGCGGGCACCCTCGATGAGCAGTTCTTC.

The CDR3 loop is CASKNRGELDEQYF. DNA of the CDR3: TGTGCCAGTAAGAACAGGGGAGAGTTGGACGAGCAGTACTTC. The chain links TRBV28 to TRBJ2-7; TRBD1 matches at 7 bases. This CDR3 has 14 amino acids. CDR1 MDHEN and CDR2 SYDVKM come from the germline V gene. J was trimmed by 5 bases and V by 9 bases; bases with no gene match: 13.

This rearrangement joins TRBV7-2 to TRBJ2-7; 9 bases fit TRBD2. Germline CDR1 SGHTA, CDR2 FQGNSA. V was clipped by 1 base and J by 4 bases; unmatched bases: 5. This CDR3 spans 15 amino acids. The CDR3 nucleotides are TGTGCCAGCAGCTTAGGCGGGGGGGCCCAGTACGAGCAGTACTTC. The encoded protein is CASSLGGGAQYEQYF.

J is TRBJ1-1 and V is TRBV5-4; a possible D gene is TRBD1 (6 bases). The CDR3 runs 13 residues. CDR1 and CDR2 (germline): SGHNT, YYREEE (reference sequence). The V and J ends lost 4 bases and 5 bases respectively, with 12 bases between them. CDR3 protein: CASSRAGVTEAFF. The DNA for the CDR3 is TGTGCCAGCAGCAGGGCAGGGGTTACTGAAGCTTTCTTT. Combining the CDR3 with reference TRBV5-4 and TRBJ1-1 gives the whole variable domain ETGVTQSPTHLIKTRGQQVTLRCSSQSGHNTVSWYQQALGQGPQFIFQYYREEENGRGNFPPRFSGLQFPNYSSELNVNALELDDSALYLCASSRAGVTEAFFGQGTRLTVV.

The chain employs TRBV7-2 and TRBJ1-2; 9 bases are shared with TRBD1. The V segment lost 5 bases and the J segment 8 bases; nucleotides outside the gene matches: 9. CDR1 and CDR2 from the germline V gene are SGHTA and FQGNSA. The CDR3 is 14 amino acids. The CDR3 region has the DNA TGTGCCAGCAGCATCCGACAGGGGGGAGGCGGCTACACCTTC. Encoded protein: CASSIRQGGGGYTF.

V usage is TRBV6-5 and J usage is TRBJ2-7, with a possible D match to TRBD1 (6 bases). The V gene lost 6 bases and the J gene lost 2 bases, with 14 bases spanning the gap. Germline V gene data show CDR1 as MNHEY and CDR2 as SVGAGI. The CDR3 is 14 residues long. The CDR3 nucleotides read TGTGCCAGCAGACAGCTGACAGGAACCTACGAGCAGTACTTC. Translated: CASRQLTGTYEQYF.

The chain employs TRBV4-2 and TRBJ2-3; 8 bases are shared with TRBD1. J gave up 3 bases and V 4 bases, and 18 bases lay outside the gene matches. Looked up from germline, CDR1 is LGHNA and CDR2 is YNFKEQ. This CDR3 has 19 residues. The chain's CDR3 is CASSPFLGGQGRRTDTQYF. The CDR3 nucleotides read TGTGCCAGCAGCCCTTTTTTAGGTGGACAGGGCCGAAGAACAGATACGCAGTATTTT.